The T cell receptor beta chain described here comes from a study of T-cell memory formation after mild COVID-19. V lost 9 bases to trimming and J lost 5 bases, with 19 bases between them. The CDR3 loop spans 14 amino acids. Germline V gene data show CDR1 as SGHRS and CDR2 as YFSETQ. 5'RACE, which relied on constant-segment primers, yielded TCR alpha and TCR beta cDNA libraries carrying sample barcodes and UMIs. TCRdb ran MiXCR on the 5' RACE reads and lists one entry per CDR3 protein. The top ten clones hold approximately 12% of a sample with 450,000 or so distinct CDR3 sequences, about 23% of them seen once. This clonotype has at least ten counts. As yet, its antigen is unknown. Study outcomes and limitations: Largely, contracting CD4+ clones fell within CM and EM, and contracting CD8+ clones within EMRA. Later expanders leaned CD4+, whereas clones that contracted between day 15 and 85 were balanced CD4/CD8.

Sequencing was done on a sample of PBMCs or a T cell subset sorted from them (not recorded which). This TCR came from an adult woman who had mild COVID-19 (a few samples of this study predate the infection). Cell type and time point are not known. V gene TRBV5-1 combines with J gene TRBJ2-3; TRBD2 is a possible D gene (6 bases). CDR3 nucleotides: TGCGCCACAAAAGGCGGTTCCGGGGGAGATACGCAGTATTTT. This translates into CATKGGSGGDTQYF. Full variable domain (outside the CDR3, taken from reference TRBV5-1 and TRBJ2-3): KAGVTQTPRYLIKTRGQQVTLSCSPISGHRSVSWYQQTPGQGLQFLFEYFSETQRNKGNFPGRFSGRQFSNSRSEMNVSTLELGDSALYLCATKGGSGGDTQYFGPGTRLTVL.